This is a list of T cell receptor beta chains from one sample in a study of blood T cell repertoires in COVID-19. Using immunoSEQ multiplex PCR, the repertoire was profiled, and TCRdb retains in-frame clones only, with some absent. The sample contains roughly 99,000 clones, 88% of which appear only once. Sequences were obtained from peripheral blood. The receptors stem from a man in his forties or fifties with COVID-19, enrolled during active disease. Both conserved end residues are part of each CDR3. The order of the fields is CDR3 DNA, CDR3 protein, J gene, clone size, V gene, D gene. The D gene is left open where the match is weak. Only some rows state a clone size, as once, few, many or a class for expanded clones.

CDR3nt: TGTGCCAGCAGCCCCAGGACAGGGGCCTACGAGCAGTACTTC
CDR3aa: CASSPRTGAYEQYF
j_gene: TRBJ2-7
abundance: NA
v_gene: TRBV7-8
d_gene: TRBD1

CDR3nt: TGCGCCAGCAGCGAAGGGACTGGCCAAGAGACCCAGTACTTC
CDR3aa: CASSEGTGQETQYF
j_gene: TRBJ2-5
abundance: NA
v_gene: TRBV5-1
d_gene: NA

CDR3nt: TGTGCCAGCAGTGACTCGAGTGGTTTCGGTGGCTACACCTTC
CDR3aa: CASSDSSGFGGYTF
j_gene: TRBJ1-2
abundance: NA
v_gene: TRBV6-4
d_gene: NA

CDR3nt: TGTGCCAGCAGCTTGGCGGGAACCTACGAGCAGTACTTC
CDR3aa: CASSLAGTYEQYF
j_gene: TRBJ2-7
abundance: NA
v_gene: TRBV5-4
d_gene: NA

CDR3nt: TGCGCCAGCAGCTCCGCCGGGACAGGACTCACTGAAGCTTTCTTT
CDR3aa: CASSSAGTGLTEAFF
j_gene: TRBJ1-1
abundance: NA
v_gene: TRBV5-1
d_gene: TRBD1

CDR3nt: TGTGCCAGCACGCCGACGGGTAATACGAACACCGGGGAGCTGTTTTTT
CDR3aa: CASTPTGNTNTGELFF
j_gene: TRBJ2-2
abundance: NA
v_gene: TRBV5-5
d_gene: NA

CDR3nt: TGTGCCAGCAGCGTAGCTCAGAGCAGGGTAGATTCGGGCACCGGGGAGCTGTTTTTT
CDR3aa: CASSVAQSRVDSGTGELFF
j_gene: TRBJ2-2
abundance: NA
v_gene: TRBV9
d_gene: NA

CDR3nt: TGTGCCACCAGCAGACCCTCACGTGTCGGTGAAAAACTGTTTTTT
CDR3aa: CATSRPSRVGEKLFF
j_gene: TRBJ1-4
abundance: NA
v_gene: TRBV15
d_gene: NA

CDR3nt: TGTGCCAGTCGAGAGAGGGAGGGCTACACCTTC
CDR3aa: CASREREGYTF
j_gene: TRBJ1-2
abundance: NA
v_gene: TRBV6-5
d_gene: NA

CDR3nt: TGCGCCAGCAGTGTCTCGACAGAATGGACCCAGCAGTTCTTC
CDR3aa: CASSVSTEWTQQFF
j_gene: TRBJ2-1
abundance: NA
v_gene: TRBV10-1
d_gene: NA

CDR3nt: TGTGCCAGCAGCTTTTTGAGGTCTCCCGGGGAGCTGTTTTTT
CDR3aa: CASSFLRSPGELFF
j_gene: TRBJ2-2
abundance: NA
v_gene: TRBV7-8
d_gene: NA

CDR3nt: TGTGCCAGCGGGCTAGCGGGGGGCAATGAGCAGTTCTTC
CDR3aa: CASGLAGGNEQFF
j_gene: TRBJ2-1
abundance: NA
v_gene: TRBV7-9
d_gene: TRBD2

CDR3nt: TGTGCCAGCAGGTCCCTCCCGGGACAGGGGGACTATGGCTACACCTTC
CDR3aa: CASRSLPGQGDYGYTF
j_gene: TRBJ1-2
abundance: NA
v_gene: TRBV6-6
d_gene: TRBD1

CDR3nt: TGTGCCTGGAGTGTATATCGAGGGGACAGATATAATTCACCCCTCCACTTT
CDR3aa: CAWSVYRGDRYNSPLHF
j_gene: TRBJ1-6
abundance: NA
v_gene: TRBV30
d_gene: TRBD1

CDR3nt: TGTGCCAGCAGCTTAGGACAAGGTTTCAATCAGCCCCAGCATTTT
CDR3aa: CASSLGQGFNQPQHF
j_gene: TRBJ1-5
abundance: NA
v_gene: TRBV7-6
d_gene: NA

CDR3nt: TGTGCCACCAGCAGAGGTGGAGGGGGCGAAAAACTGTTTTTT
CDR3aa: CATSRGGGGEKLFF
j_gene: TRBJ1-4
abundance: few
v_gene: TRBV15
d_gene: TRBD1

CDR3nt: TGTGCCAGCTCACCACGGGACAATCAAGGGACTGAAGCTTTCTTT
CDR3aa: CASSPRDNQGTEAFF
j_gene: TRBJ1-1
abundance: NA
v_gene: TRBV18
d_gene: NA

CDR3nt: TGTGCCAGCAGTTTAAACAGTCAGAATACGCAGTATTTT
CDR3aa: CASSLNSQNTQYF
j_gene: TRBJ2-3
abundance: NA
v_gene: TRBV27
d_gene: NA

CDR3nt: TGTGCCAGCAGCCCCCGACTAGCTCGGGCCGGGGAGCTGTTTTTT
CDR3aa: CASSPRLARAGELFF
j_gene: TRBJ2-2
abundance: NA
v_gene: TRBV11-1
d_gene: TRBD2

CDR3nt: TGTGCCAGCAGCTTTAGCGGGGGATACACCGGGGAGCTGTTTTTT
CDR3aa: CASSFSGGYTGELFF
j_gene: TRBJ2-2
abundance: NA
v_gene: TRBV9
d_gene: TRBD2

CDR3nt: TGTGCCAGTAGTCCTAGACAGGGGAGCGTCACTGAAGCTTTCTTT
CDR3aa: CASSPRQGSVTEAFF
j_gene: TRBJ1-1
abundance: NA
v_gene: TRBV19
d_gene: TRBD1

CDR3nt: TGCAGCGGGAGATCGACTAGCGGGAACACCGGGGAGCTGTTTTTT
CDR3aa: CSGRSTSGNTGELFF
j_gene: TRBJ2-2
abundance: NA
v_gene: TRBV29-1
d_gene: TRBD2

CDR3nt: TGTGCCAGCAGCATTCAATCGCCGGGACAGGGAAGCAATCAGCCCCAGCATTTT
CDR3aa: CASSIQSPGQGSNQPQHF
j_gene: TRBJ1-5
abundance: NA
v_gene: TRBV7-2
d_gene: TRBD1

CDR3nt: TGTGCCAGCAGCCAAGATACCAGGGTTTACACCTTC
CDR3aa: CASSQDTRVYTF
j_gene: TRBJ1-2
abundance: NA
v_gene: TRBV4-2
d_gene: NA

CDR3nt: TGTGCCAGCAGCACCGGGACAGGGGCCTATGGCTACACCTTC
CDR3aa: CASSTGTGAYGYTF
j_gene: TRBJ1-2
abundance: NA
v_gene: TRBV27
d_gene: TRBD1

CDR3nt: TGCGCCAGCACCCGGGGGGGTAGCACAGATACGCAGTATTTT
CDR3aa: CASTRGGSTDTQYF
j_gene: TRBJ2-3
abundance: NA
v_gene: TRBV5-1
d_gene: TRBD2

CDR3nt: TGTGCCAGCAGCTTCCCCGGGACAGGGGGCTACGAGCAGTACTTC
CDR3aa: CASSFPGTGGYEQYF
j_gene: TRBJ2-7
abundance: NA
v_gene: TRBV11-2
d_gene: TRBD1

CDR3nt: TGTGCCTGTCCCGGACTAGCGGGGGGTGCAGATACGCAGTATTTT
CDR3aa: CACPGLAGGADTQYF
j_gene: TRBJ2-3
abundance: NA
v_gene: TRBV30
d_gene: TRBD2

CDR3nt: TGTGCCAGCAGCTACGGGGGGCCGGGCACTGAAGCTTTCTTT
CDR3aa: CASSYGGPGTEAFF
j_gene: TRBJ1-1
abundance: NA
v_gene: TRBV11-2
d_gene: NA

CDR3nt: TGCGCCAGCAGCCAAGACGCCGGGTACGAGCAGTACTTC
CDR3aa: CASSQDAGYEQYF
j_gene: TRBJ2-7
abundance: NA
v_gene: TRBV4-3
d_gene: NA

CDR3nt: TGTGCCAGCAGCGGACGGGACAGCCACACTGAAGCTTTCTTT
CDR3aa: CASSGRDSHTEAFF
j_gene: TRBJ1-1
abundance: NA
v_gene: TRBV3-1/TRBV3-2
d_gene: TRBD1

CDR3nt: TGTGCCACCAGTGCTGCAGGTCTGGGCAATCAGCCCCAGCATTTT
CDR3aa: CATSAAGLGNQPQHF
j_gene: TRBJ1-5
abundance: NA
v_gene: TRBV24-1
d_gene: NA

CDR3nt: TGTGCCAGCTCACAGACAGACCACCCGGGCTACACCTTC
CDR3aa: CASSQTDHPGYTF
j_gene: TRBJ1-2
abundance: NA
v_gene: TRBV18
d_gene: NA

CDR3nt: TGTGCCAGCTCACGGGACATTAGCTCTGGAAACACCATATATTTT
CDR3aa: CASSRDISSGNTIYF
j_gene: TRBJ1-3
abundance: NA
v_gene: TRBV18
d_gene: NA

CDR3nt: TGTGCCAGCAGCTCCCCCAGGGATTCCACCGGGGAGCTGTTTTTT
CDR3aa: CASSSPRDSTGELFF
j_gene: TRBJ2-2
abundance: few
v_gene: TRBV7-9
d_gene: NA

CDR3nt: TGTGCCAGCAGACCAGCGGGGGGCTACCAAGAGACCCAGTACTTC
CDR3aa: CASRPAGGYQETQYF
j_gene: TRBJ2-5
abundance: NA
v_gene: TRBV6-6
d_gene: TRBD2

CDR3nt: TGTGCCAGCAGCCCTAGGGGGTCTGGGGCCAACGTCCTGACTTTC
CDR3aa: CASSPRGSGANVLTF
j_gene: TRBJ2-6
abundance: NA
v_gene: TRBV11-1
d_gene: NA

CDR3nt: TGCAGCGTTGAGACGGGGAGCGTCACCGGGGAGCTGTTTTTT
CDR3aa: CSVETGSVTGELFF
j_gene: TRBJ2-2
abundance: NA
v_gene: TRBV29-1
d_gene: NA

CDR3nt: TGTGCCAGCAGAGCCACTGAAGCTTTCTTT
CDR3aa: CASRATEAFF
j_gene: TRBJ1-1
abundance: NA
v_gene: TRBV28
d_gene: NA

CDR3nt: TGTGCCAGCAGCTTGCAGGGGCCTGGTGGCTACACCTTC
CDR3aa: CASSLQGPGGYTF
j_gene: TRBJ1-2
abundance: NA
v_gene: TRBV5-8
d_gene: NA

CDR3nt: TGTGCCAGCAGTGCTTCGGCGGGGCCCTACGAGCAGTACTTC
CDR3aa: CASSASAGPYEQYF
j_gene: TRBJ2-7
abundance: NA
v_gene: TRBV6-4
d_gene: NA

CDR3nt: TGTGCCACCAGCAGATACCGGGACAGGGAAGGAGGCTACACCTTC
CDR3aa: CATSRYRDREGGYTF
j_gene: TRBJ1-2
abundance: NA
v_gene: TRBV15
d_gene: TRBD1

CDR3nt: TGTGCCAGCATTGAGGGACATTTCTCAGATACGCAGTATTTT
CDR3aa: CASIEGHFSDTQYF
j_gene: TRBJ2-3
abundance: NA
v_gene: TRBV11-2
d_gene: NA

CDR3nt: TGCGCCAGCAGCACAACTAGCGGGGGGGCGGATACGCAGTATTTT
CDR3aa: CASSTTSGGADTQYF
j_gene: TRBJ2-3
abundance: once
v_gene: TRBV5-1
d_gene: TRBD2

CDR3nt: TGTGCCATCAAAGACAGGGCGGACACCGGGGAGCTGTTTTTT
CDR3aa: CAIKDRADTGELFF
j_gene: TRBJ2-2
abundance: NA
v_gene: TRBV10-3
d_gene: TRBD1

CDR3nt: TGTGCCAGCAGCCCCAGAAGGAGGAATTCACCCCTCCACTTT
CDR3aa: CASSPRRRNSPLHF
j_gene: TRBJ1-6
abundance: NA
v_gene: TRBV9
d_gene: NA

CDR3nt: TGTGCCAGCAGTTTACTAGCGGGGGGGCCGGTAGAGACCCAGTACTTC
CDR3aa: CASSLLAGGPVETQYF
j_gene: TRBJ2-5
abundance: NA
v_gene: TRBV28
d_gene: TRBD2

CDR3nt: TGTGCCAGCAGTTACGGAGGGCAGCACAATCAGCCCCAGCATTTT
CDR3aa: CASSYGGQHNQPQHF
j_gene: TRBJ1-5
abundance: NA
v_gene: TRBV6-2/TRBV6-3
d_gene: NA

CDR3nt: TGTGCCAGCAGCCAACGGGACAGTCGTACTGAAGCTTTCTTT
CDR3aa: CASSQRDSRTEAFF
j_gene: TRBJ1-1
abundance: NA
v_gene: TRBV3-1/TRBV3-2
d_gene: TRBD1

CDR3nt: TGTGCCAGCAGTTTTCCCGACAGGGTAAGTGGCCAGCCCCAGCATTTT
CDR3aa: CASSFPDRVSGQPQHF
j_gene: TRBJ1-5
abundance: NA
v_gene: TRBV28
d_gene: TRBD1

CDR3nt: TGTGCCTCGAGTAGGGGGACAGAGTATAATTCACCCCTCCACTTT
CDR3aa: CASSRGTEYNSPLHF
j_gene: TRBJ1-6
abundance: NA
v_gene: TRBV10-3
d_gene: TRBD1